These 21 T cell receptor beta chains were all obtained from the same sample, sequenced in a study of T cells in Graves' hyperthyroidism and ophthalmopathy. Researchers took RNA transcripts and amplified the TCR beta CDR3 regions from them. The HTBI primer set was used in a first-round RT-PCR of the TCR CDR3. TCRdb reanalysed the multiplex PCR reads using MiXCR and keeps one entry per CDR3 protein. The sample lists 550,000 to 800,000 distinct CDR3 sequences, 16% occurring once. The sequenced material came from blood. Receptors originate from a man aged 18 to 29 with Graves' hyperthyroidism.

Many counts were recorded for this clonotype. The V and J genes are TRBV28 and TRBJ2-5; 7 bases are a match to TRBD1. CDR3 size: 13 residues. Germline V gene lookup returns CDR1 MDHEN and CDR2 SYDVKM. J gave up 5 bases and V 6 bases, and 6 bases lay outside the gene matches. CDR3 nucleotides: TGTGCCAGCAGACAGACAGGGCAGGAGACCCAGTACTTC. Its protein is CASRQTGQETQYF.

J is TRBJ1-4 and V is TRBV19; D uncertain. This CDR3 is 10 amino acids long. Per the germline V gene, CDR1 is LNHDA and CDR2 is SQIVND (reference sequence). V was shortened by 8 bases and J by 6 bases, with 4 bases between the two germline ends. The CDR3 spells CASGDEKLFF. The DNA for the CDR3 is TGTGCCAGTGGGGATGAAAAACTGTTTTTT.

The chain combines TRBV5-5 with TRBJ2-1, with D perhaps matching TRBD1 (6 bases). In germline, CDR1 is SGHKS, CDR2 YYEKEE (reference sequence). This CDR3 contains 19 residues. Trimming pared 5 bases from V and 0 bases from J, leaving 24 bases between. The CDR3 DNA reads as TGTGCCAGCAGGATCGGGGCAGGGGTGCCTTCTAACTCCTACAATGAGCAGTTCTTC. The encoded protein is CASRIGAGVPSNSYNEQFF.

V gene TRBV29-1 combines with J gene TRBJ1-2; D not certain. Germline V CDR1 and CDR2: SQVTM, ANQGSEA. The CDR3 contains 12 residues. V was trimmed by 6 bases and J by 2 bases, leaving 10 bases between them. The CDR3 protein is CSVVTANYGYTF. CDR3 nucleotide sequence: TGCAGCGTGGTAACAGCGAACTATGGCTACACCTTC.

This clonotype came up a few times. This chain joins TRBV7-2 and TRBJ2-1; maybe TRBD2 (6 bases). The CDR3 loop spans 15 amino acids. V was shortened by 2 bases and J by 4 bases, with 12 bases between the two germline ends. Germline V gene sequence: CDR1 SGHTA, CDR2 FQGNSA. CDR3 sequence: CASSLIAVKYNEQFF. CDR3 bases: TGTGCCAGCAGCTTAATAGCGGTAAAATACAATGAGCAGTTCTTC.

CDR3 amino acids: CASTPHTFF. CDR3 coding DNA: TGTGCCAGCACCCCCCACACTTTCTTT. The chain uses TRBV3-2 and TRBJ1-1. TRBV3-2 is labeled a pseudogene. There are 9 residues in the CDR3.

This clonotype has only a few counts. This chain links TRBV19 with TRBJ2-7; D is undetermined. The CDR3 consists of 14 residues. In germline, CDR1 is LNHDA, CDR2 SQIVND (reference sequence). Trimming took 1 base from V and 7 from J, leaving 14 bases between them. The CDR3 region is CASSIGLGAGEQYF. CDR3 nucleotide sequence: TGTGCCAGTAGTATAGGGCTAGGCGCCGGTGAGCAGTACTTC.

The gene calls are TRBV7-2 and TRBJ2-7, with D possibly matching TRBD2 (5 bases). Trimming cost V 1 base and J 4 bases, with 14 bases left between them. This CDR3 spans 15 amino acids. The germline gives CDR1 SGHTA, CDR2 FQGNSA. This CDR3 is CASSLGWLGRYEQYF. CDR3 coding DNA: TGTGCCAGCAGCTTAGGGTGGCTGGGGAGATACGAGCAGTACTTC.

This chain connects TRBV27 to TRBJ1-5, with D possibly being TRBD1 (6 bases). Trimming stripped 3 bases from V and 5 bases from J, with 17 bases between. This CDR3 contains 16 residues. Germline V gives CDR1 MNHEY, CDR2 SMNVEV (reference sequence). The CDR3 region has the DNA TGTGCCAGCAGTTTTGTCAGGACAGAAGAGCATCAGCCCCAGCATTTT. Translated: CASSFVRTEEHQPQHF.

This clonotype was counted many times. The chain combines TRBV5-1 with TRBJ1-5, with no clear D. The ends were cut back, 7 bases at V and 1 base at J, with 12 bases in the middle. Germline V gives CDR1 SGHRS, CDR2 YFSETQ. This CDR3 spans 14 amino acids. The CDR3 sequence: CASSSGMSNQPQHF. For the CDR3, the DNA is TGCGCCAGCTCTTCCGGGATGAGCAATCAGCCCCAGCATTTT.

The chain recombines TRBV6-1 with TRBJ2-2, with TRBD2 matching over 9 bases. Germline loops: CDR1 MNHNS, CDR2 SASEGT. The trim removed 4 bases at V and 7 bases at J, leaving 10 bases unmatched. This CDR3 is 16 amino acids long. CDR3 DNA sequence: TGTGCCAGCAGTGGGGAAGGCGGGAGGGCCGTCGGGGAGCTGTTTTTT. It specifies CASSGEGGRAVGELFF.

This clonotype was picked up a small number of times. This sequence joins TRBV10-3 and TRBJ1-5; tentatively, D is TRBD1 (6 bases). The CDR3 is 14 amino acids. Trimming shortened V by 5 bases and J by 7 bases, and 15 bases separated the two germline ends. Germline CDR1 reads ENHRY; CDR2 reads SYGVKD. For the CDR3, the DNA is TGTGCCATCAGTAAGGACCCGCAGGGGCAGCCCCAGCATTTT. This encodes CAISKDPQGQPQHF.

V and J are TRBV12-3 or TRBV12-4 and TRBJ1-5; TRBD1 aligns across 8 bases. The CDR3 has 13 residues. Germline trimming cut 6 bases from V and 11 bases from J; bases unmatched to any gene: 9. The DNA for the CDR3 is TGTGCCAGCAGCTTGGGACAGGTCATAGCCCAGCATTTT. Its protein product is CASSLGQVIAQHF.

This clonotype was seen more than once but under ten times. J is TRBJ2-1 and V is TRBV28; D may match TRBD1 or TRBD2 (6 bases each). This CDR3 region has 12 residues. Trimming removed 8 bases from V and 6 bases from J, with 11 bases in between. Germline V lookup: CDR1 MDHEN, CDR2 SYDVKM. The CDR3 here is CASGGGPNEQFF. In DNA form, the CDR3 reads TGTGCCAGCGGAGGGGGTCCCAATGAGCAGTTCTTC.

This clonotype showed up just a few times. The chain carries TRBV10-3 and TRBJ2-2; D is possibly TRBD2 (6 bases). The germline gives CDR1 ENHRY, CDR2 SYGVKD. The CDR3 is 13 amino acids. V shed 2 bases and J shed 6 bases, with 7 bases lying between them. DNA for the CDR3: TGTGCCATCAGTGAGGCGGGGCCCGGGGAGCTGTTTTTT. The encoded protein is CAISEAGPGELFF.

The chain is built from TRBV19 and TRBJ1-2; D not certain. Per germline, CDR1 LNHDA and CDR2 SQIVND (reference sequence). V was trimmed by 3 bases and J by 10 bases, leaving 18 bases between them. The CDR3 covers 14 residues. CDR3 loop: CASSMMADLAAYTF. CDR3 DNA sequence: TGTGCCAGTAGTATGATGGCGGACTTGGCGGCCTACACCTTC.

The chain joins TRBV28 to TRBJ2-1, with 9 bases matching TRBD2. With V trimmed by 3 bases and J by 7 bases, 7 bases remained unmatched. Looked up from germline, CDR1 is MDHEN and CDR2 is SYDVKM. This CDR3 region has 15 residues. The CDR3 DNA reads as TGTGCCAGCAGTTTTCAACTAGCGGGCGATAATGAGCAGTTCTTC. The encoded protein is CASSFQLAGDNEQFF.

This clonotype was recorded a few times. The chain carries TRBV3-1 and TRBJ2-1; D is unclear. V lost 4 bases, J lost 6 bases, and 16 bases lay in between. The germline CDR1 and CDR2 sequences are LGHDT and YNNKEL (reference sequence). CDR3 length equals 15 residues. This chain's CDR3 is CASSLRRNLPNEQFF. In nucleotides, the CDR3 is TGTGCCAGCAGCCTAAGACGGAACCTACCCAATGAGCAGTTCTTC.

This chain connects TRBV20-1 to TRBJ1-1; D unclear. Germline V lookup: CDR1 DFQATT, CDR2 SNEGSKA (reference sequence). With 6 bases removed from V and 1 base from J, the gap between germline ends came to 12 bases. This CDR3 contains 13 residues. The CDR3 sequence is CSAERGRNTEAFF. The CDR3 bases are TGCAGTGCAGAGCGAGGCCGGAACACTGAAGCTTTCTTT.

This clonotype was counted many times. V is TRBV6-1 and J is TRBJ1-5; possible D gene TRBD1, 5 bases. V was shortened by 8 bases and J by 7 bases, with 15 bases between the two germline ends. The germline V gene encodes CDR1 MNHNS and CDR2 SASEGT. The CDR3 runs 13 residues. The CDR3 DNA is TGTGCCAGCGGAAGACAGAGCCTACAGCCCCAGCATTTT. Its translation: CASGRQSLQPQHF.

This clonotype has ten or more counts. The rearrangement joins TRBV7-8 to TRBJ1-2, with a possible D match to TRBD1 (6 bases). The germline V and J ends were trimmed by 5 bases and 8 bases, with 12 bases remaining between them. Germline CDR1 reads SGHVS; CDR2 reads FQNEAQ. CDR3 length equals 12 residues. The chain's CDR3 is CASSHNREGYTF. In nucleotides, the CDR3 is TGTGCCAGCAGCCACAACAGGGAGGGCTACACCTTC. The complete variable domain, with remaining parts taken from reference TRBV7-8 and TRBJ1-2, reads GAGVSQSPRYKVAKRGQDVALRCDPISGHVSLFWYQQALGQGPEFLTYFQNEAQLDKSGLPSDRFFAERPEGSVSTLKIQRTQQEDSAVYLCASSHNREGYTFGSGTRLTVV.